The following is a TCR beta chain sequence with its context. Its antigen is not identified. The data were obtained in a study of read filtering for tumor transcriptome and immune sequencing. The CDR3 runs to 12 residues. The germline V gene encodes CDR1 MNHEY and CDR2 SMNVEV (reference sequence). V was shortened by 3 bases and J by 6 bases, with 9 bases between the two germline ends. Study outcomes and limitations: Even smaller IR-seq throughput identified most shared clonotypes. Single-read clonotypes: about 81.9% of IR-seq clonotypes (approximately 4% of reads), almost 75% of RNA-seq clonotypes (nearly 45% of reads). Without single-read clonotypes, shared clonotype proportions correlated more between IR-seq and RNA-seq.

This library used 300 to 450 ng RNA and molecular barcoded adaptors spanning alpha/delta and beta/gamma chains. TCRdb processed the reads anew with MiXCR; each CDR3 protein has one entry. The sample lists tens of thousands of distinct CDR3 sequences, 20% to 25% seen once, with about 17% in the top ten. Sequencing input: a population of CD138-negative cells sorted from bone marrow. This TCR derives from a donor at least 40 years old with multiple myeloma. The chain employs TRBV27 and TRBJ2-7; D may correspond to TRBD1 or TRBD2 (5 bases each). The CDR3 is CASSFLGREQYF. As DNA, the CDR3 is TGTGCCAGCAGTTTTTTGGGACGCGAGCAGTACTTC.